The 9 T cell receptor beta chains in this list originate from one sample, sequenced in a study of blood T cell repertoires in COVID-19 (dated by TCRdb to the early 2020s). The library was built by means of the immunoSEQ multiplex PCR assay. TCRdb re-hosts the immuneACCESS table, in-frame sequences only. Its copies lack some clones; in the studies checked, an unresolved V gene accounts for under half of them, and the cause for the rest is not known. The sample records about 220,000 clones, over 65% of which are singletons. In total, the top ten clones hold about 3.2% of the sample. The sample consisted of PBMCs or T cells enriched from blood (not recorded which). Receptors were obtained from a woman aged 55-69 years who had recovered from COVID-19.

In this sample, this clone turned up once. The rearrangement uses TRBV19 and TRBJ2-1, with D maybe TRBD2 (6 bases). The CDR3 covers 15 residues. Between the trimmed V and J ends, which lost 4 bases and 2 bases, there was a span of 12 bases. Germline values: CDR1 LNHDA, CDR2 SQIVND (reference sequence). The CDR3 sequence is CASSTRRETYNEQFF. CDR3 DNA sequence: TGTGCCAGTAGTACCCGACGGGAGACCTACAATGAGCAGTTCTTC.

The chain combines TRBV24-1 with TRBJ2-2; 15 bases are shared with TRBD2. The J segment lost 6 bases and the V segment lost 6 bases, leaving 1 base of the junction unmatched. CDR1 is KGHDR, CDR2 SFDVKD, per germline. CDR3 length: 15 amino acids. The CDR3 DNA reads as TGTGCCACCAGTCGGACTAGCGGGGGGGCCGGGGAGCTGTTTTTT. Translated: CATSRTSGGAGELFF.

The chain recombines TRBV7-2 with TRBJ2-3; 9 bases match TRBD1. This CDR3 comprises 16 residues. J gave up 1 base and V 1 base, and 3 bases lay outside the gene matches. Germline CDR1 reads SGHTA; CDR2 reads FQGNSA. CDR3 DNA sequence: TGTGCCAGCAGCTTAGGCCGGGACAGGGGCACAGATACGCAGTATTTT. It translates to CASSLGRDRGTDTQYF.

V is TRBV7-2 and J is TRBJ2-1; 8 bases are shared with TRBD2. The V gene end was trimmed by 0 bases and the J gene end by 2 bases; junction bases not matched to a gene: 3. The CDR3 is 16 amino acids. The germline V gene encodes CDR1 SGHTA and CDR2 FQGNSA. The DNA for the CDR3 is TGTGCCAGCAGCTTAGCGACTAGCGTCGCCTACAATGAGCAGTTCTTC. Residues: CASSLATSVAYNEQFF.

The chain couples TRBV27 to TRBJ2-7; D remains unclear. The CDR3 has 12 amino acids. Between the trimmed V and J ends, which lost 5 bases and 3 bases, there was a span of 8 bases. Germline loops: CDR1 MNHEY, CDR2 SMNVEV (reference sequence). CDR3 residues: CASSRYGYEQYF. DNA of the CDR3: TGTGCCAGCAGTCGATACGGCTACGAGCAGTACTTC.

The chain couples TRBV11-3 to TRBJ2-7, with D possibly matching TRBD1 (6 bases). Trimming took off 3 bases at V and 13 bases at J, with 16 bases between the two ends. The CDR3 is made up of 12 amino acids. Germline V CDR1 and CDR2: SGHNT, YENEEA. The CDR3, as DNA: TGTGCCAGCAGCTTGGAAGGTGGACAGCTCTACTTC. Translated: CASSLEGGQLYF.

In nucleotides, the CDR3 is TGTGCCAGCAGCCCCTCCGGTGGGTCAGGGCTGAACTATGGCTACACCTTC. As protein: CASSPSGGSGLNYGYTF. This chain uses TRBV3-1 (or the pseudogene TRBV3-2) with TRBJ1-2, with TRBD1 as a possible D gene (5 bases). Germline V gene lookup returns CDR1 LGHDT and CDR2 YNNKEL (reference sequence). The CDR3 runs 17 residues. Trimming removed 4 bases from V and 2 bases from J, with 20 bases in between.

This sequence joins TRBV7-9 and TRBJ2-5; D is ambiguous. Germline CDR1 and CDR2: SEHNR and FQNEAQ (reference sequence). The CDR3 totals 14 residues. V was clipped by 5 bases and J by 3 bases, with 13 bases between them. The CDR3: CASSRAQTKETQYF. For the CDR3, the DNA is TGTGCCAGCAGCCGAGCTCAAACTAAAGAGACCCAGTACTTC.

The rearrangement links TRBV5-1 to TRBJ1-4; possible D gene TRBD1, 5 bases. Germline-derived CDR1 and CDR2 are SGHRS and YFSETQ. V dropped 0 bases and J dropped 3 bases, with 15 bases sitting between them. This CDR3 has 17 amino acids. The CDR3 reads CASSLEWGPAANEKLFF. The CDR3 DNA is TGCGCCAGCAGCTTGGAGTGGGGCCCGGCGGCTAATGAAAAACTGTTTTTT.